A single sample is the source of the 24 T cell receptor beta chains below, sequenced in a study of blood T cells in healthy people across ages. Using a J-beta primer mix together with a sample-barcoded 5' primer, a second PCR was run for roughly 6 to 12 cycles. In TCRdb, the 5' RACE reads were re-called with MiXCR into one record per CDR3 protein. This sample has over a million distinct CDR3 sequences, with under 30% found just once. The data also belong to a second study, concerning T cells of mothers and their children.

Sequenced sample: blood. The receptors here all came from a girl aged 2 to 10 in good health.

This clonotype was seen more than once but under ten times. The chain recombines TRBV12-3 or TRBV12-4 with TRBJ1-2; no definite D call. V lost 3 bases, J lost 7 bases, and 15 bases lay in between. This CDR3 has 14 residues. CDR3 region: CASSFLASGFGYTF. DNA for the CDR3: TGTGCCAGCAGTTTTTTAGCATCGGGGTTTGGCTACACCTTC.

J is TRBJ2-5 and V is TRBV28, with TRBD1 identical over 8 bases. Germline loops: CDR1 MDHEN, CDR2 SYDVKM. Losses at the gene ends were 5 bases for V and 2 bases for J; bases not matched to a gene: 10. The CDR3 is 16 residues long. The CDR3 spells CASSTGDRTGQETQYF. In nucleotides, the CDR3 is TGTGCCAGCAGTACTGGGGACAGGACGGGTCAAGAGACCCAGTACTTC. The full variable domain, rest sourced from reference TRBV28 and TRBJ2-5, is DVKVTQSSRYLVKRTGEKVFLECVQDMDHENMFWYRQDPGLGLRLIYFSYDVKMKEKGDIPEGYSVSREKKERFSLILESASTNQTSMYLCASSTGDRTGQETQYFGPGTRLLVL.

This clonotype was detected a few times. The J gene is TRBJ1-3, the V gene TRBV14; D gene ambiguous. CDR1 and CDR2 from the germline V gene are SGHDN and FVKESK. The CDR3 sequence is 17 residues long. Trimming took 0 bases from V and 5 from J, leaving 17 bases between them. The CDR3 bases are TGTGCCAGCAGCCAAGATCGGTGTCGGTATCTCCGAAACACCATATATTTT. This sequence encodes CASSQDRCRYLRNTIYF.

The CDR3 spells CASSEVLKETQYF. The CDR3 region has the DNA TGTGCCAGCAGTGAGGTTCTGAAAGAGACCCAGTACTTC. The chain carries TRBV6-1 and TRBJ2-5; unclear D gene. In germline, CDR1 is MNHNS, CDR2 SASEGT. The CDR3 is made up of 13 amino acids. Between the trimmed V and J ends, which lost 3 bases and 3 bases, there was a span of 8 bases.

This clonotype was detected a few times. The rearrangement joins TRBV12-3 or TRBV12-4 to TRBJ1-1; maybe TRBD1 (5 bases). Trimming stripped 5 bases from V and 8 bases from J, with 18 bases between. There are 14 residues in the CDR3. The CDR3: CASSLLGQGVEAFF. As DNA, the CDR3 is TGTGCCAGCAGTCTACTCGGACAAGGTGTAGAAGCTTTCTTT.

This clonotype was counted only a few times. The CDR3 spells CASSQDLAHENIQYF. In DNA form, the CDR3 reads TGCGCCAGCAGCCAAGACTTGGCCCACGAAAACATTCAGTACTTC. V is TRBV4-3 and J is TRBJ2-4; no definite D call. Germline V gene sequence: CDR1 LGHNA, CDR2 YSLEER. Trimming removed 0 bases from V and 5 bases from J, with 11 bases in between. CDR3 length: 15 residues.

The chain carries TRBV5-1 and TRBJ2-3; 9 bases line up with TRBD2. V lost 4 bases to trimming and J lost 1 base; unmatched junction nucleotides: 4. The CDR3 spans 15 residues. Germline CDR1 SGHRS, CDR2 YFSETQ. The CDR3 protein is CASSQRLAGTDTQYF. The DNA of the CDR3 is TGCGCCAGCAGCCAACGACTAGCGGGCACAGATACGCAGTATTTT.

V is TRBV7-2 and J is TRBJ2-1; 9 bases are shared with TRBD2. Germline assignment: CDR1 SGHTA and CDR2 FQGNSA. This CDR3 region has 15 residues. Trimming took 8 bases from V and 8 from J; bases not matched to a gene: 13. DNA of the CDR3: TGTGCCAGCTGCAGGGGCCCTAGACTAGCGGATGAGCAGTTCTTC. Amino acid sequence: CASCRGPRLADEQFF.

This clonotype has a handful of counts. The chain combines TRBV12-3 or TRBV12-4 with TRBJ2-5; maybe TRBD2 (6 bases). The length of the CDR3 is 15 residues. V dropped 1 base and J dropped 0 bases, with 9 bases sitting between them. CDR3 sequence (DNA): TGTGCCAGCAGTTTAGGGCGGGGAGACCAAGAGACCCAGTACTTC. This gives the protein CASSLGRGDQETQYF.

The CDR3 coding sequence is TGTGCCAGCAGCTTAGTTAGCGGGTATGATTCACCCCTCCACTTT. Translating it yields CASSLVSGYDSPLHF. V gene TRBV7-6 combines with J gene TRBJ1-6, with D unclear. This CDR3 comprises 15 residues. CDR1 is SGHVS and CDR2 is FNYEAQ in the germline V gene. V dropped 1 base and J dropped 8 bases, with 12 bases sitting between them.

Only a few counts were recorded for this clonotype. This chain uses TRBV9 with TRBJ2-5; 9 nucleotides agree with TRBD2. Germline CDR1 reads SGDLS; CDR2 reads YYNGEE. Trimming cost V 4 bases and J 5 bases; bases outside gene matches: 9. The CDR3 has 15 residues. The CDR3 coding sequence is TGTGCCAGCAGCCTGCTAGCGGGAACTGTGGAGACCCAGTACTTC. Translation gives CASSLLAGTVETQYF.

The chain employs TRBV28 and TRBJ2-1, with 7 positions matching TRBD2. The CDR3 is 12 residues long. J gave up 12 bases and V 5 bases, and 7 bases lay outside the gene matches. CDR1 MDHEN and CDR2 SYDVKM come from the germline V gene. CDR3 in DNA: TGTGCCAGCAGTGGACTAGGGGATGGGCAGTTCTTC. It codes for CASSGLGDGQFF.

This clonotype came up a few times. This sequence joins TRBV12-3 or TRBV12-4 and TRBJ1-2; the D gene is possibly TRBD1 (5 bases). V was trimmed by 6 bases and J by 4 bases, leaving 15 bases between them. The CDR3 runs to 14 residues. The CDR3 spells CASSPSGQSYGYTF. CDR3 nucleotides: TGTGCCAGCAGCCCCTCGGGGCAGAGCTATGGCTACACCTTC.

This clonotype appeared a few times. The gene calls are TRBV15 and TRBJ1-4; unclear D gene. Germline V CDR1 and CDR2: LNHNV, YYDKDF (reference sequence). This CDR3 has 12 amino acids. V was clipped by 2 bases and J by 8 bases, with 6 bases between them. The CDR3 sequence: CATSRIEEKLFF. The CDR3 region has the DNA TGTGCCACCAGCAGAATAGAAGAAAAACTGTTTTTT. Drawing the rest from reference TRBV15 and TRBJ1-4, the complete variable domain is DAMVIQNPRYQVTQFGKPVTLSCSQTLNHNVMYWYQQKSSQAPKLLFHYYDKDFNNEADTPDNFQSRRPNTSFCFLDIRSPGLGDTAMYLCATSRIEEKLFFGSGTQLSVL.

The J gene is TRBJ2-1, the V gene TRBV21-1; the table calls TRBD1, which could not be checked here. TRBV21-1 is a documented pseudogene. The CDR3 spans 18 residues. DNA of the CDR3: TGTGCCAGCAGGAAGAGTCACTCCTGGACAGGTGAATCTCGTGAGCAGTTCTTC. Its translation is CASRKSHSWTGESREQFF.

The chain uses TRBV4-1 and TRBJ2-5; tentatively, D is TRBD2 (5 bases). Per germline, CDR1 MGHRA and CDR2 YSYEKL. The CDR3 sequence is 14 residues long. V lost 0 bases and J 5 bases, leaving 10 bases between the germline ends. CDR3 protein: CASSQDRGLETQYF. The CDR3 DNA sequence: TGCGCCAGCAGCCAAGATCGAGGGCTTGAGACCCAGTACTTC.

The CDR3 DNA follows: TGCGCCAGCAGCTTGGAGGGGAGGAGCGGGAGTACAGATACGCAGTATTTT. This gives the protein CASSLEGRSGSTDTQYF. This chain connects TRBV5-1 to TRBJ2-3, with TRBD2 matching over 8 bases. V was clipped by 0 bases and J by 3 bases; unmatched bases: 9. The germline gives CDR1 SGHRS, CDR2 YFSETQ. The CDR3 is 17 residues long.

This rearrangement joins TRBV5-1 to TRBJ2-5, with D unclear. The germline V gene encodes CDR1 SGHRS and CDR2 YFSETQ. The CDR3 is made up of 15 amino acids. V lost 0 bases and J lost 2, with 11 bases in between. The CDR3 DNA follows: TGCGCCAGCAGCTTGGCCGCGCAAATTCAAGAGACCCAGTACTTC. As protein: CASSLAAQIQETQYF.

The chain carries TRBV2 and TRBJ2-1; 8 bases are a match to TRBD2. J lost 6 bases, V lost 6 bases, and 10 bases had no gene match. This CDR3 spans 15 amino acids. CDR1 is SNHLY and CDR2 is FYNNEI in the germline V gene. CDR3 in DNA: TGTGCCAGCAGGCAGGAAGCGGGAGCCTCCAATGAGCAGTTCTTC. This encodes CASRQEAGASNEQFF.

This clonotype was counted at least ten times. The chain recombines TRBV4-2 with TRBJ2-1; D is undetermined. The length of the CDR3 is 16 residues. Germline CDR1 and CDR2: LGHNA and YNFKEQ. V was cut by 0 bases and J by 10 bases, with 19 bases left in between. The CDR3 region is CASSQDGLGPLNEQFF. The CDR3 DNA reads as TGTGCCAGCAGCCAAGATGGGTTGGGCCCTCTAAACGAGCAGTTCTTC.

V and J are TRBV29-1 and TRBJ2-7; D may match TRBD1 or TRBD2 (6 bases each). Germline V lookup: CDR1 SQVTM, CDR2 ANQGSEA. The length of the CDR3 is 14 residues. Trimming cost V 5 bases and J 3 bases, with 17 bases left between them. For the CDR3, the DNA is TGCAGCGTTCCGGCCTCGGAGGGGGGCTACGAGCAGTACTTC. This gives the protein CSVPASEGGYEQYF.

This clonotype was observed a few times. This chain connects TRBV7-2 to TRBJ2-3; 10 nucleotides agree with TRBD2. Germline lookup yields CDR1 SGHTA and CDR2 FQGNSA. The CDR3 totals 15 residues. V trimming: 6 bases; J trimming: 4 bases; junction bases outside the gene matches: 7. The DNA for the CDR3 is TGTGCCAGCAGTTGGACTAGCGGCGAATCAGATACGCAGTATTTT. It encodes CASSWTSGESDTQYF. Combining the CDR3 with reference TRBV7-2 and TRBJ2-3 gives the whole variable domain GAGVSQSPSNKVTEKGKDVELRCDPISGHTALYWYRQSLGQGLEFLIYFQGNSAPDKSGLPSDRFSAERTGGSVSTLTIQRTQQEDSAVYLCASSWTSGESDTQYFGPGTRLTVL.

This sequence joins TRBV12-5 and TRBJ1-2; 9 nucleotides agree with TRBD1. Germline CDR1 reads LGHNT; CDR2 reads FRNRAP. Germline trimming cut 4 bases from V and 12 bases from J; bases unmatched to any gene: 12. This CDR3 has 14 residues. CDR3 loop: CASGSVPGQGNDTF. As DNA, the CDR3 is TGTGCTAGTGGTTCAGTCCCGGGACAGGGAAACGACACCTTC.

The chain combines TRBV28 with TRBJ1-5; D is unresolved. There are 12 residues in the CDR3. V was shortened by 7 bases and J by 5 bases, with 9 bases between the two germline ends. Germline CDR1 MDHEN, CDR2 SYDVKM. The CDR3 loop is CASMSAHQPQHF. The CDR3 nucleotides read TGTGCCAGCATGAGCGCACATCAGCCCCAGCATTTT.